This TCR beta chain was observed in a study of beta chain features in type 1 diabetes. Investigators reverse transcribed all isolated RNA, so they sequenced expressed TCRB transcripts. Measured with immunoSEQ multiplex PCR; TCRdb has only the in-frame clones, and not every one. The sample lists 160,000 or so clones, 7.5% to 10% occurring once. For this clone: Its antigen is not known.

Study results and limitations: Insertions at VDJ junctions were less frequent in type 1 diabetes patients. These patients also deleted more nucleotides at the same junctions.

This clonotype was obtained from a woman between 18 and 29 years old in good health. Sequenced: central memory CD4+ T cells from blood.

CDR3 in DNA: TGTGCCAGCAGTTTCGGAGGAAACTATGGCTACACCTTC. Encoded protein: CASSFGGNYGYTF. This rearrangement joins TRBV6-6 to TRBJ1-2; D gene uncertain. Germline CDR1 is MNHNY and CDR2 is SVGAGI (reference sequence). This CDR3 is built from 13 residues. V lost 4 bases and J 2 bases, leaving 8 bases between the germline ends.